The 8 T cell receptor beta chains reported below all come from one sample, sequenced in a study. TCRdb ran MiXCR on the 5' RACE reads and lists one entry per CDR3 protein. This table holds over 50,000 distinct CDR3 sequences, roughly 30% found once. The specimen sequenced was tumor-infiltrating naive CD4+ T cells sorted from the breast tumor. Subset indicated: naive CD4+ T cells, CD4+CD45RA+CD25-. The receptors come from a female donor with breast cancer.

This chain connects TRBV27 to TRBJ2-1; 9 bases are shared with TRBD1. V lost 1 base and J lost 4; bases outside the gene matches: 2. The length of the CDR3 is 15 residues. Germline V lookup: CDR1 MNHEY, CDR2 SMNVEV (reference sequence). CDR3 in DNA: TGTGCCAGCAGTTTATATGGGACAGGGTACAATGAGCAGTTCTTC. It translates to CASSLYGTGYNEQFF.

V usage is TRBV7-2 and J usage is TRBJ2-7, with D possibly being TRBD1 (5 bases). This CDR3 comprises 14 residues. The V and J ends lost 2 bases and 3 bases respectively, with 11 bases between them. The germline CDR1 and CDR2 sequences are SGHTA and FQGNSA. CDR3: CASSLQGRGYEQYF. The CDR3 DNA reads TGTGCCAGCAGCTTACAGGGTAGGGGCTACGAGCAGTACTTC.

This clonotype is medium-sized in the sample. This chain connects TRBV7-9 to TRBJ2-3, with D hard to call. V was shortened by 5 bases and J by 6 bases, with 9 bases between the two germline ends. The CDR3 sequence is 12 residues long. The germline gives CDR1 SEHNR, CDR2 FQNEAQ (reference sequence). The CDR3 DNA is TGTGCCAGCAGCCCTTCCTTGGATACGCAGTATTTT. It encodes CASSPSLDTQYF.

The CDR3 reads CSVEAGFEQYF. In nucleotides, the CDR3 is TGCAGCGTTGAGGCAGGTTTTGAGCAGTACTTC. The chain joins TRBV29-1 to TRBJ2-7, with D uncertain. Per germline, CDR1 SQVTM and CDR2 ANQGSEA. V was clipped by 3 bases and J by 7 bases, with 10 bases between them. The CDR3 spans 11 residues.

This clonotype occurred many times. This sequence joins TRBV20-1 and TRBJ2-7; D may be TRBD2 (7 bases). Germline loops: CDR1 DFQATT, CDR2 SNEGSKA (reference sequence). V lost 6 bases, J lost 4 bases, and 22 bases lay in between. The CDR3 has 15 amino acids. The CDR3 loop is CSADGTGGAGYEQYF. CDR3 bases: TGCAGTGCGGACGGTACGGGGGGCGCAGGGTACGAGCAGTACTTC.

This clonotype was detected ten times or more. This chain joins TRBV5-1 and TRBJ2-1; D not certain. Germline V CDR1 and CDR2: SGHRS, YFSETQ. V dropped 7 bases and J dropped 2 bases, with 10 bases sitting between them. The CDR3 is made up of 13 amino acids. As DNA, the CDR3 is TGCGCCAGCCGACGGCTAGCCTACAATGAGCAGTTCTTC. Translated: CASRRLAYNEQFF.

This chain links TRBV28 with TRBJ1-2; D unclear. V gave up 4 bases and J gave up 8 bases, with 11 bases separating them. This CDR3 has 12 amino acids. The germline gives CDR1 MDHEN, CDR2 SYDVKM. CDR3 DNA sequence: TGTGCCAGCAGTTGGGTTCCAGGAGGCTACACCTTC. It translates to CASSWVPGGYTF.

Worth noting for this clonotype: This may arise from a read error, as a much more abundant clone is one base away. The gene calls are TRBV20-1 and TRBJ2-1, with 9 bases that match TRBD1. Looked up from germline, CDR1 is DFQATT and CDR2 is SNEGSKA (reference sequence). This CDR3 comprises 15 residues. After removal of 5 bases from V and 9 bases from J, the junction contained 14 bases not matched to a gene. The DNA for the CDR3 is TGCAGTGCTCCATTACGGGACAGGGTCTCAAGTGAGCAGTTCTTC. Translated: CSAPLRDRVSSEQFF.